These 27 T cell receptor beta chains share one sample of origin, sequenced in a study of shared clonotypes between healthy human individuals. CD45RO negativity and positive selection for CCR7 defined naive CD8 cells, a population that excluded terminally differentiated effector memory CD45RA+ cells. Method: immunoSEQ multiplex PCR; TCRdb's copy keeps in-frame clones and lacks some. This repertoire shows hundreds of thousands of clones, approximately 95% found once; its top ten account for around 0.12%. The sequenced sample was naive CD8+ T cells sorted from blood. All receptors derive from a woman aged 25 to 39 in good health.

This rearrangement joins TRBV7-8 to TRBJ2-5; tentative D call: TRBD1 (5 bases). The end of the DNA fits TRBJ2-7 better, so the J call may be wrong. The length of the CDR3 is 15 residues. Germline V lookup: CDR1 SGHVS, CDR2 FQNEAQ. In DNA form, the CDR3 reads TGTGCCAGCAGCTTATTCCAGGGTTTCTCCTACGAGCAGTACTTC. It yields the protein CASSLFQGFSYEQYF.

The rearrangement links TRBV19 to TRBJ2-7; D might be TRBD2 (5 bases). With 5 bases removed from V and 0 bases from J, the gap between germline ends came to 8 bases. This CDR3 comprises 13 residues. Germline values: CDR1 LNHDA, CDR2 SQIVND (reference sequence). The DNA for the CDR3 is TGTGCCAGTAGTGAGGGAACCTCCTACGAGCAGTACTTC. This gives the protein CASSEGTSYEQYF.

The chain links TRBV19 to TRBJ2-3; a weak D match, TRBD2 (6 bases). V lost 6 bases, J lost 2 bases, and 18 bases lay in between. There are 16 residues in the CDR3. CDR1 and CDR2 from the germline V gene are LNHDA and SQIVND (reference sequence). CDR3 coding DNA: TGTGCCAGTAGGCCGGCCGCAACTAGCCCCACAGATACGCAGTATTTT. Translation: CASRPAATSPTDTQYF.

The chain joins TRBV5-1 to TRBJ2-7; TRBD1 agrees at 7 bases. The CDR3 is 13 amino acids. Germline V gene data show CDR1 as SGHRS and CDR2 as YFSETQ. Trimming took 2 bases from V and 6 from J; bases not matched to a gene: 5. The CDR3 coding sequence is TGCGCCAGCAGCTTCACAGGGGATGGCGAGCAGTACTTC. Translated, it gives CASSFTGDGEQYF.

This rearrangement joins TRBV29-1 to TRBJ2-1, with 9 positions matching TRBD2. From germline, CDR1 is SQVTM and CDR2 ANQGSEA. This CDR3 is built from 16 residues. This CDR3 is CSGQGVAGEYHNEQFF. CDR3 coding DNA: TGCAGTGGTCAAGGTGTAGCGGGAGAGTACCACAATGAGCAGTTCTTC.

The genes are TRBV14 and TRBJ1-5, with D hard to call. The CDR3 loop spans 13 amino acids. Germline V gene data show CDR1 as SGHDN and CDR2 as FVKESK. V was cut by 4 bases and J by 3 bases, with 7 bases left in between. In nucleotides, the CDR3 is TGTGCCAGCAGCCCCTCCGACAATCAGCCCCAGCATTTT. Translation: CASSPSDNQPQHF.

The rearrangement joins TRBV11-1 to TRBJ2-1; 10 bases are shared with TRBD2. The trim removed 5 bases at V and 9 bases at J, leaving 10 bases unmatched. Per the germline V gene, CDR1 is SGHAT and CDR2 is FQDESV (reference sequence). The CDR3 runs 15 residues. CDR3: CASSLQREGRSEQFF. In DNA form, the CDR3 reads TGTGCCAGCAGCCTCCAGCGGGAGGGCCGGAGTGAGCAGTTCTTC.

The V and J genes are TRBV7-9 and TRBJ2-7, with 7 bases that match TRBD2. The V and J ends lost 4 bases and 3 bases, in that order; junction bases with no gene match: 12. Germline V gene sequence: CDR1 SEHNR, CDR2 FQNEAQ (reference sequence). The CDR3 runs 16 residues. CDR3 DNA sequence: TGTGCCAGCAGCTCCTCCTCGGGAGGCCAGGACTACGAGCAGTACTTC. Translated: CASSSSSGGQDYEQYF.

The chain combines TRBV29-1 with TRBJ2-1; D not certain. This CDR3 is 13 amino acids long. In germline, CDR1 is SQVTM, CDR2 ANQGSEA. V lost 6 bases, J lost 1 base, and 10 bases lay in between. CDR3 coding DNA: TGCAGCGTGAGCTCCGGGTCCTACAATGAGCAGTTCTTC. Its translation is CSVSSGSYNEQFF.

J is TRBJ1-1 and V is TRBV7-9; a possible D gene is TRBD1 (5 bases). This CDR3 contains 14 residues. Per the germline V gene, CDR1 is SEHNR and CDR2 is FQNEAQ (reference sequence). V shed 1 base and J shed 1 base, with 7 bases lying between them. CDR3 coding DNA: TGTGCCAGCAGCTTAGGGGGCAGGAACACTGAAGCTTTCTTT. This translates into CASSLGGRNTEAFF.

The chain is built from TRBV5-5 and TRBJ1-5, with TRBD1 matching 8 bases. The CDR3 spans 16 residues. CDR1 is SGHKS and CDR2 is YYEKEE in the germline V gene (reference sequence). Unmatched junction bases numbered 9, after V lost 1 base and J lost 6 bases. The CDR3 spells CASSLSSGGVSQPQHF. In DNA form, the CDR3 reads TGTGCCAGCAGCTTGAGTTCAGGGGGCGTAAGTCAGCCCCAGCATTTT.

The chain couples TRBV6-1 to TRBJ2-7, with a possible D match to TRBD1 (5 bases). Trimming stripped 6 bases from V and 1 base from J, with 13 bases between. The CDR3 sequence is 14 residues long. CDR1 MNHNS and CDR2 SASEGT come from the germline V gene. CDR3 in amino acids: CASSPYQGSYEQYF. The CDR3 coding sequence is TGTGCCAGCAGCCCTTATCAGGGTTCCTACGAGCAGTACTTC.

As DNA, the CDR3 is TGTGCCAGCGGGACGCCAGCTCAGCCCCAGCATTTT. Its translation: CASGTPAQPQHF. This sequence joins TRBV6-5 and TRBJ1-5, with TRBD1 as a possible D gene (5 bases). The CDR3 sequence is 12 residues long. The V end was cut by 8 bases, the J end by 6 bases, with 11 bases between. CDR1 is MNHEY and CDR2 is SVGAGI in the germline V gene.

The chain has TRBV6-1 and TRBJ2-7; D may be TRBD1 or TRBD2 (5 bases each). Looked up from germline, CDR1 is MNHNS and CDR2 is SASEGT. The V end was cut by 7 bases, the J end by 2 bases, with 18 bases between. CDR3 length: 15 residues. The DNA for the CDR3 is TGTGCCAGCACTCCGGGGACCCCTGTCCCCTACGAGCAGTACTTC. Translating it yields CASTPGTPVPYEQYF.

This sequence joins TRBV28 and TRBJ1-4; TRBD1 is a possible D gene (5 bases). Germline CDR1 is MDHEN and CDR2 is SYDVKM. The CDR3 contains 13 residues. Trimming left V 5 bases short and J 8 bases short, with 12 bases between. The CDR3 reads CASSMSGSEKLFF. The DNA for the CDR3 is TGTGCCAGCAGTATGTCAGGGTCCGAAAAACTGTTTTTT.

V usage is TRBV29-1 and J usage is TRBJ1-3, with D unresolved. Germline CDR1 and CDR2: SQVTM and ANQGSEA. The V and J ends lost 5 bases and 0 bases respectively, with 5 bases between them. The CDR3 contains 12 residues. CDR3 in amino acids: CSVRPSGNTIYF. Written as DNA, the CDR3 is TGCAGCGTTCGTCCCTCTGGAAACACCATATATTTT. The complete variable domain, with remaining parts taken from reference TRBV29-1 and TRBJ1-3, reads SAVISQKPSRDICQRGTSLTIQCQVDSQVTMMFWYRQQPGQSLTLIATANQGSEATYESGFVIDKFPISRPNLTFSTLTVSNMSPEDSSIYLCSVRPSGNTIYFGEGSWLTVV.

The genes are TRBV15 and TRBJ2-5; D is possibly TRBD1 (7 bases). The DNA end favors TRBJ2-7, so the J call may be wrong. CDR1 LNHNV and CDR2 YYDKDF come from the germline V gene (reference sequence). The CDR3 is 16 amino acids. CDR3 protein: CATSRDRGDLTYEQYF. The CDR3 DNA is TGTGCCACCAGCAGAGACAGGGGGGACCTAACCTACGAGCAGTACTTC.

The V call is TRBV19, the J call TRBJ1-4, with D uncertain. Germline-derived CDR1 and CDR2 are LNHDA and SQIVND (reference sequence). Trimming removed 6 bases at V and 14 bases at J, with 16 bases between. The CDR3 consists of 12 residues. This chain's CDR3 is CASSSGVKDLFF. CDR3 nucleotides: TGTGCCAGTAGCTCCGGGGTCAAAGATCTGTTTTTT.

V and J are TRBV4-1 and TRBJ2-5; 7 nucleotides match TRBD1. With the DNA end fitting TRBJ2-7 better, the J assignment may be wrong. The CDR3 sequence is 13 residues long. Germline loops: CDR1 MGHRA, CDR2 YSYEKL. In nucleotides, the CDR3 is TGCGCCAGCAGCCCAGGGGGTCCCTACGAGCAGTACTTC. Protein: CASSPGGPYEQYF.

The chain carries TRBV27 and TRBJ2-3, with 8 bases identical to TRBD1. Trimming removed 7 bases from V and 6 bases from J; junction bases left unmatched: 6. The CDR3 is made up of 13 amino acids. Germline assignment: CDR1 MNHEY and CDR2 SMNVEV (reference sequence). The CDR3: CASTIGTGDTQYF. CDR3 in DNA: TGTGCCAGCACTATCGGGACAGGTGATACGCAGTATTTT.

This rearrangement joins TRBV27 to TRBJ1-5; D possibly corresponds to TRBD1 (6 bases). The CDR3 runs to 15 residues. V lost 0 bases and J lost 0, with 6 bases in between. CDR1 MNHEY and CDR2 SMNVEV come from the germline V gene (reference sequence). DNA for the CDR3: TGTGCCAGCAGTTTATCGGACAGTAGCAATCAGCCCCAGCATTTT. It encodes CASSLSDSSNQPQHF.

This clone showed up just a few times. This rearrangement joins TRBV29-1 to TRBJ2-3; no clear D gene. The CDR3 has 13 amino acids. CDR1 SQVTM and CDR2 ANQGSEA come from the germline V gene. V lost 2 bases to trimming and J lost 2 bases, with 8 bases between them. In DNA, the CDR3 is TGCAGCGTTGAAAGGGATTTCACAGATACGCAGTATTTT. It specifies CSVERDFTDTQYF.

The gene calls are TRBV10-1 and TRBJ2-3; 7 bases align to TRBD1. The CDR3 consists of 14 residues. V shed 9 bases and J 4 bases; nucleotides not matched to a gene: 10. The germline gives CDR1 WNHNN, CDR2 SYGVQD (reference sequence). The CDR3 coding sequence is TGCGCCAGTAGACAACAGGGGAAGTCAGATACGCAGTATTTT. The encoded protein is CASRQQGKSDTQYF.

CDR3 sequence reads: CASSLEELAATYEQYF. In nucleotides, the CDR3 is TGTGCCAGCAGCTTAGAGGAACTAGCGGCGACCTACGAGCAGTACTTC. This sequence joins TRBV7-2 and TRBJ2-7, with 8 positions matching TRBD2. The CDR3 consists of 16 residues. The germline V gene encodes CDR1 SGHTA and CDR2 FQGNSA. Trimming removed 1 base from V and 2 bases from J; junction bases left unmatched: 7.

V and J are TRBV27 and TRBJ2-1; 7 bases fit TRBD2. Trimming removed 3 bases from V and 3 bases from J; junction bases left unmatched: 5. The CDR3 is made up of 15 amino acids. Germline loops: CDR1 MNHEY, CDR2 SMNVEV (reference sequence). The CDR3 reads CASSLRGGGYNEQFF. The CDR3 DNA follows: TGTGCCAGCAGTTTGAGGGGCGGGGGCTACAATGAGCAGTTCTTC.

This clone appeared once. The V call is TRBV14, the J call TRBJ2-1; 8 bases fit TRBD2. With V trimmed by 6 bases and J by 7 bases, 5 bases remained unmatched. CDR1 is SGHDN, CDR2 FVKESK, per germline. The CDR3 loop spans 13 amino acids. The CDR3 nucleotides read TGTGCCAGCAGGCAGACTAGCGCGAATGAGCAGTTCTTC. Protein: CASRQTSANEQFF.

The genes are TRBV7-6 and TRBJ1-1, with 7 positions matching TRBD1. Per the germline V gene, CDR1 is SGHVS and CDR2 is FNYEAQ. The CDR3 totals 14 residues. J was trimmed by 3 bases and V by 5 bases; bases with no gene match: 6. CDR3 nucleotides: TGTGCCAGCAGCCTCAAAACAGGGGACACTGAAGCTTTCTTT. It encodes CASSLKTGDTEAFF. Looking up the rest from reference TRBV7-6 and TRBJ1-1 gives the full variable domain: GAGVSQSPRYKVTKRGQDVALRCDPISGHVSLYWYRQALGQGPEFLTYFNYEAQQDKSGLPNDRFSAERPEGSISTLTIQRTEQRDSAMYRCASSLKTGDTEAFFGQGTRLTVV.